Following are 19 T cell receptor beta chains from one sample sequenced in a study of CD8+ T cells in alopecia areata. The sequencing template was cDNA reverse transcribed from extracted RNA. Produced via immunoSEQ multiplex PCR; TCRdb's table is partial and in-frame only. Altogether about 180,000 clones are present, roughly 63% being singletons, with the ten largest covering around 16%. The treatment is: oral pan-JAK inhibitor, 5-10 mg twice daily. The starting material was CD4+ T cells sorted from blood, obtained between weeks 55 and 65, from a patient treated with tofacitinib. Receptors originate from a human donor with alopecia areata.

V gene TRBV30 combines with J gene TRBJ2-1, with D uncertain. V lost 1 base and J 0 bases, leaving 7 bases between the germline ends. The CDR3 contains 14 residues. The germline CDR1 and CDR2 sequences are GTSNPN and SVGIG (reference sequence). CDR3 sequence reads: CAWSEGNSYNEQFF. CDR3 nucleotide sequence: TGTGCCTGGAGTGAAGGAAACTCCTACAATGAGCAGTTCTTC.

The chain has TRBV4-2 and TRBJ2-6; weak D call: TRBD2 (5 bases). From germline, CDR1 is LGHNA and CDR2 YNFKEQ. The CDR3 runs 16 residues. V gave up 1 base and J gave up 2 bases, with 9 bases separating them. Here the CDR3 DNA reads TGTGCCAGCAGCCAAGCTCTGAGGGCTGGGGCCAACGTCCTGACTTTC. It translates to CASSQALRAGANVLTF.

The rearrangement joins TRBV2 to TRBJ2-2, with D unresolved. This CDR3 region has 11 residues. CDR1 is SNHLY and CDR2 is FYNNEI in the germline V gene. Deletions cut 6 bases from V and 6 bases from J, with 5 bases between. The CDR3 nucleotides read TGTGCCAGCAGCGTAGCCGGGGAGCTGTTTTTT. Translation: CASSVAGELFF.

The rearrangement links TRBV6-5 to TRBJ1-1; D is ambiguous. This CDR3 is 14 amino acids long. Trimming removed 2 bases from V and 1 base from J, with 8 bases in between. Germline V gene sequence: CDR1 MNHEY, CDR2 SVGAGI. The CDR3 loop reads CASSYHGENTEAFF. In nucleotides, the CDR3 is TGTGCCAGCAGTTACCACGGGGAGAACACTGAAGCTTTCTTT.

The chain has TRBV27 and TRBJ1-2; D uncertain. Trimming removed 5 bases at V and 7 bases at J, with 17 bases between. There are 14 residues in the CDR3. Germline-derived CDR1 and CDR2 are MNHEY and SMNVEV (reference sequence). The CDR3 loop reads CASSAGGWTSGYTF. For the CDR3, the DNA is TGTGCCAGCAGTGCTGGCGGGTGGACCTCTGGCTACACCTTC.

The chain joins TRBV13 to TRBJ1-1, with D possibly being TRBD1 (6 bases). The CDR3 sequence is 17 residues long. CDR1 and CDR2 (germline): PRHDT, FYEKMQ (reference sequence). Trimming pared 4 bases from V and 0 bases from J, leaving 18 bases between. The CDR3 bases are TGTGCCAGCAGCTCCCGAGGGGGGACGAGCGTGAACACTGAAGCTTTCTTT. It codes for CASSSRGGTSVNTEAFF.

The J gene is TRBJ1-2, the V gene TRBV30; D remains unclear. This CDR3 spans 15 amino acids. The germline CDR1 and CDR2 sequences are GTSNPN and SVGIG (reference sequence). V was trimmed by 0 bases and J by 0 bases, leaving 11 bases between them. The CDR3 spells CAWSVPWVANYGYTF. DNA of the CDR3: TGTGCCTGGAGTGTACCGTGGGTGGCTAACTATGGCTACACCTTC.

This clone has just a few counts. The rearrangement joins TRBV29-1 to TRBJ2-5; 8 bases match TRBD1. With V trimmed by 1 base and J by 4 bases, 5 bases remained unmatched. Germline values: CDR1 SQVTM, CDR2 ANQGSEA. This CDR3 has 14 residues. CDR3 DNA: TGCAGCGTTGAAGCCTTGGGGACAGGAGAGACCCAGTACTTC. Its translation: CSVEALGTGETQYF.

V is TRBV5-1 and J is TRBJ2-5, with no clear D. This CDR3 contains 12 residues. Trimming left V 4 bases short and J 4 bases short, with 8 bases between. Germline CDR1 and CDR2: SGHRS and YFSETQ. CDR3 residues: CASSHPAETQYF. The CDR3 DNA reads TGCGCCAGCAGCCACCCGGCAGAGACCCAGTACTTC.

This clone has a single count. V usage is TRBV6-5 and J usage is TRBJ2-7, with D hard to call. CDR1 is MNHEY and CDR2 is SVGAGI in the germline V gene. V shed 6 bases and J shed 6 bases, with 12 bases lying between them. This CDR3 comprises 12 residues. The CDR3 loop is CASSPGPFEQYF. CDR3 nucleotides: TGTGCCAGCAGCCCCGGCCCCTTCGAGCAGTACTTC.

The V and J genes are TRBV5-1 and TRBJ2-6; no clear D gene. The CDR3 consists of 14 residues. V shed 0 bases and J shed 2 bases, with 3 bases lying between them. CDR1 is SGHRS, CDR2 YFSETQ, per germline. Here the CDR3 reads CASSLAPGANVLTF. CDR3 in DNA: TGCGCCAGCAGCTTGGCCCCTGGGGCCAACGTCCTGACTTTC. Filled out from reference TRBV5-1 and TRBJ2-6, the complete variable domain reads KAGVTQTPRYLIKTRGQQVTLSCSPISGHRSVSWYQQTPGQGLQFLFEYFSETQRNKGNFPGRFSGRQFSNSRSEMNVSTLELGDSALYLCASSLAPGANVLTFGAGSRLTVL.

V usage is TRBV29-1 and J usage is TRBJ2-7; D is perhaps TRBD2 (7 bases). CDR3 length: 14 amino acids. The germline V and J ends were trimmed by 8 bases and 1 base, with 18 bases remaining between them. Germline CDR1 and CDR2: SQVTM and ANQGSEA. The DNA of the CDR3 is TGCAGCTGTAGCACGGGGGGCTTTTCCTACGAGCAGTACTTC. Protein sequence: CSCSTGGFSYEQYF.

This chain joins TRBV18 and TRBJ1-5; unclear D gene. Trimming pared 2 bases from V and 0 bases from J, leaving 5 bases between. The germline V gene has CDR1 KGHSH and CDR2 LQKENI. The CDR3 loop spans 14 amino acids. This CDR3 is CASSPGYSNQPQHF. CDR3 sequence (DNA): TGTGCCAGCTCACCAGGATATAGCAATCAGCCCCAGCATTTT. The entire variable domain, with the rest obtained from reference TRBV18 and TRBJ1-5, is as follows: NAGVMQNPRHLVRRRGQEARLRCSPMKGHSHVYWYRQLPEEGLKFMVYLQKENIIDESGMPKERFSAEFPKEGPSILRIQQVVRGDSAAYFCASSPGYSNQPQHFGDGTRLSIL.

This clone appeared a few times. The rearrangement links TRBV29-1 to TRBJ2-2; possibly TRBD2 for D (6 bases). CDR1 is SQVTM, CDR2 ANQGSEA, per germline. The V end lost 6 bases, the J end lost 4 bases, and 18 bases lay between the germline ends. The CDR3 has 15 residues. This CDR3 is CSVIGTSGGTGELFF. CDR3 in DNA: TGCAGCGTGATCGGAACGTCCGGGGGCACCGGGGAGCTGTTTTTT.

The V call is TRBV14, the J call TRBJ1-1; TRBD1 matches 7 bases. Trimming cost V 1 base and J 7 bases; bases outside gene matches: 6. CDR1 is SGHDN, CDR2 FVKESK, per germline. The CDR3 spans 14 residues. CDR3 in DNA: TGTGCCAGCAGCCAAGTATTAGGGGGCGGTGAAGCTTTCTTT. Translating it yields CASSQVLGGGEAFF.

This chain uses TRBV29-1 with TRBJ2-7; 7 bases map to TRBD2. Germline CDR1 and CDR2: SQVTM and ANQGSEA. J was trimmed by 1 base and V by 0 bases; bases with no gene match: 3. This CDR3 has 14 amino acids. The CDR3, as DNA: TGCAGCGTTGAAGATCGGGGGGAGTCCTACGAGCAGTACTTC. Protein sequence: CSVEDRGESYEQYF.

V is TRBV6-5 and J is TRBJ2-7; the D gene could be TRBD1 or TRBD2 (6 bases each). Trimming cost V 6 bases and J 2 bases, with 11 bases left between them. Germline V gene lookup returns CDR1 MNHEY and CDR2 SVGAGI. This CDR3 comprises 13 residues. The CDR3 sequence: CASRPEGAYEQYF. CDR3 nucleotide sequence: TGTGCCAGCAGACCGGAGGGGGCCTACGAGCAGTACTTC.

This clone was counted a few times. The V gene is TRBV2, the J gene TRBJ2-3; D is uncertain. The V end was cut by 3 bases, the J end by 2 bases, with 0 bases between. Germline assignment: CDR1 SNHLY and CDR2 FYNNEI. The length of the CDR3 is 11 residues. The CDR3, as DNA: TGTGCCAGCAGTGACACAGATACGCAGTATTTT. It specifies CASSDTDTQYF.

The gene calls are TRBV18 and TRBJ1-5; 11 nucleotides agree with TRBD1. Germline V gene sequence: CDR1 KGHSH, CDR2 LQKENI. The CDR3 has 19 residues. The junction had 11 bases not matched to a gene; V was cut back by 3 bases and J by 1 base. CDR3 DNA: TGTGCCAGCTCACCGTCGGACAGGGGGCTTGGTGGAAGCAATCAGCCCCAGCATTTT. Protein product: CASSPSDRGLGGSNQPQHF.